The sequence of this TCR beta chain was determined in a study of technical replicates of blood from a few donors. Only in-frame clones appear in the TCRdb table, and some are missing; sequencing was by immunoSEQ multiplex PCR. The table records around 73,000 clones, 90% of them present only once. The CDR3 is made up of 12 amino acids. V was trimmed by 8 bases and J by 3 bases, leaving 10 bases between them. Per the germline V gene, CDR1 is MGHDK and CDR2 is SYGVNS. Material for sequencing was PBMCs. V gene TRBV25-1 combines with J gene TRBJ1-1; D call uncertain. This sequence originates from a human donor in good health. Some clones in this sample may be carry-over from other donors' samples. This chain's CDR3 is CASGGRDTEAFF. As DNA, the CDR3 is TGTGCCAGCGGCGGGCGGGACACTGAAGCTTTCTTT.